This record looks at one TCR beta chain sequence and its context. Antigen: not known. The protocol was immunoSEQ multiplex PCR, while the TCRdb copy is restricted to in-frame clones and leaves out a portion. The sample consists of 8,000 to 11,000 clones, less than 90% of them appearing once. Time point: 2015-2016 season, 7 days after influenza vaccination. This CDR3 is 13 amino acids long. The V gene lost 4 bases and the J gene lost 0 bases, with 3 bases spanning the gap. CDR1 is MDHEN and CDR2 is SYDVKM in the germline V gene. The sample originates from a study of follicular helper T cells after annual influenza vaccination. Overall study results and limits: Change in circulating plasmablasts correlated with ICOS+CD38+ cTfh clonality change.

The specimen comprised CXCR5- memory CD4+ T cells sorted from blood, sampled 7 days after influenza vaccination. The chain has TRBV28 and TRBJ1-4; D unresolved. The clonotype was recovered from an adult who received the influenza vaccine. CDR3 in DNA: TGTGCCAGCAGTTACGCAACTAATGAAAAACTGTTTTTT. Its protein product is CASSYATNEKLFF.